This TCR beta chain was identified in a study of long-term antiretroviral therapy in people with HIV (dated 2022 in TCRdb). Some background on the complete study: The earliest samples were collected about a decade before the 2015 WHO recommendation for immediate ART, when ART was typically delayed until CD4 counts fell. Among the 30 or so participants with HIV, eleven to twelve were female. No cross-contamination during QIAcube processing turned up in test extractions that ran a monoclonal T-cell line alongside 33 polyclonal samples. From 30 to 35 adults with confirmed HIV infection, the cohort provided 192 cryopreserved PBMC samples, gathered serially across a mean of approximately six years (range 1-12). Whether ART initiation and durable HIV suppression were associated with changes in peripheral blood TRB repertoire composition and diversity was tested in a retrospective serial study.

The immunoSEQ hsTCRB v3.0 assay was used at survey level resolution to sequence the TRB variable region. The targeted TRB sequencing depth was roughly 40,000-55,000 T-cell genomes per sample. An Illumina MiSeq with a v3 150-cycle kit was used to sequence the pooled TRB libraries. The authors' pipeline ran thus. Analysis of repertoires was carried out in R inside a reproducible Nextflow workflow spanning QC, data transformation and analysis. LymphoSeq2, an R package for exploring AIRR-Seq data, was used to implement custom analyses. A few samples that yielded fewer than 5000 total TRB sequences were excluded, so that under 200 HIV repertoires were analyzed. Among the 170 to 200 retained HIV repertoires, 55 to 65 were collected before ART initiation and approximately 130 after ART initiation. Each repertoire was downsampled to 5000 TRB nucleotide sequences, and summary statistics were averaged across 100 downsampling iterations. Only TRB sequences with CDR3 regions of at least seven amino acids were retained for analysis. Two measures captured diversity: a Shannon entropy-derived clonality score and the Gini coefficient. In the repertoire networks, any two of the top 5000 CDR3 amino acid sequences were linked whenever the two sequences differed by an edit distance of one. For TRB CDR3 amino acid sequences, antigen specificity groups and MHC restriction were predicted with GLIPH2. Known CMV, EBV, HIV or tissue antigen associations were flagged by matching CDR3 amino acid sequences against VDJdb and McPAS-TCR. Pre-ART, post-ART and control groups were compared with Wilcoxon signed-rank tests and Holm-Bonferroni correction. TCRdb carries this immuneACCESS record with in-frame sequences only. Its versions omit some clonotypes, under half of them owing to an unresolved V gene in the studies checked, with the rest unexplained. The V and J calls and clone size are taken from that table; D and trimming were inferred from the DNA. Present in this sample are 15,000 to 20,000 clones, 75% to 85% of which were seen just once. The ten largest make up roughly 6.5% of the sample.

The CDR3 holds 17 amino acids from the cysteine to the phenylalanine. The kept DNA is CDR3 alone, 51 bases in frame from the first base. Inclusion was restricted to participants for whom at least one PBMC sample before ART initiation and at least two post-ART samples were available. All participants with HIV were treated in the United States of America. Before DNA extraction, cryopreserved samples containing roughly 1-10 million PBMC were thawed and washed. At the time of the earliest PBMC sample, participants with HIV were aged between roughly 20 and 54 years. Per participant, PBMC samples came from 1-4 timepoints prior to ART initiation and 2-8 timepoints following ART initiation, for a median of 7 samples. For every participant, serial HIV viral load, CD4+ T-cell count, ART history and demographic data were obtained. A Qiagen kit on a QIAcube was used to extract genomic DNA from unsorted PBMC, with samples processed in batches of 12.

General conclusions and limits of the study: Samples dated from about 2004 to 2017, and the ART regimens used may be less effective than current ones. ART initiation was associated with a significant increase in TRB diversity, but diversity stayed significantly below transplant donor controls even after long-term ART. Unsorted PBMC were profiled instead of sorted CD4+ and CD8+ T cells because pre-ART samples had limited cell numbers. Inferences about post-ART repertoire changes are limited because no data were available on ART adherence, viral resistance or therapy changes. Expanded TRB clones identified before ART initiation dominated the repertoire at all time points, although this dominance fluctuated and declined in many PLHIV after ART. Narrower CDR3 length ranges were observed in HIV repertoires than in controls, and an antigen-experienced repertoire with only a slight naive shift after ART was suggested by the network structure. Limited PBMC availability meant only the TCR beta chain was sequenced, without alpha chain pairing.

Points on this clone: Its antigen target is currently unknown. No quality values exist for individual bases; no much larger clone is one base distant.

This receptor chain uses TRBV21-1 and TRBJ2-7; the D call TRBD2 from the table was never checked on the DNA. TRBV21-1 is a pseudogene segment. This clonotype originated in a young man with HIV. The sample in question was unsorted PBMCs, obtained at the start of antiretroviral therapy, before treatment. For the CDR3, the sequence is CASSPSYGAAISYEQYF. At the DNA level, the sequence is TGTGCCAGCAGCCCTAGCTATGGAGCGGCTATCTCCTACGAGCAGTACTTC.